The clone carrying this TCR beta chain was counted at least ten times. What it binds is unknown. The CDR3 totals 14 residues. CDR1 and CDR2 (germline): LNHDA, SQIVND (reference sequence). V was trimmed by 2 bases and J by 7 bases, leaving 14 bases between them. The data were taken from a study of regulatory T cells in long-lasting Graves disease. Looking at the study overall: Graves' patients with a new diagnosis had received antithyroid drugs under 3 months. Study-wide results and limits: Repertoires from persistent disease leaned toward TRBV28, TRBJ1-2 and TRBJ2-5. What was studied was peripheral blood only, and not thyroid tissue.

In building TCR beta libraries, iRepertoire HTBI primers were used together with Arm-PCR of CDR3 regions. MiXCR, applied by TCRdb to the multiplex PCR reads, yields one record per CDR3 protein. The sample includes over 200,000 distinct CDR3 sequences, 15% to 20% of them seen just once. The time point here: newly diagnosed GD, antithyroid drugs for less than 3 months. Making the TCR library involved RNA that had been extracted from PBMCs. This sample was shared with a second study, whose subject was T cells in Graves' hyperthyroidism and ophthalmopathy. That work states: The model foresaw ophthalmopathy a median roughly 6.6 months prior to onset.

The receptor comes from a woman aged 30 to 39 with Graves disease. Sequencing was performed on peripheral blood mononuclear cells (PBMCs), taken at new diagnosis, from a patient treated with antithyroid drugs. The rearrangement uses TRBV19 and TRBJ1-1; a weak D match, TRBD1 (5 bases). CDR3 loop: CASSIRWGVGEAFF. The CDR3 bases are TGTGCCAGTAGTATAAGGTGGGGGGTGGGTGAAGCTTTCTTT.